The source of this TCR beta chain is a study of T-cell memory formation after mild COVID-19. This clonotype was seen repeatedly, ten times or more. Germline V CDR1 and CDR2: SGHVS, FNYEAQ. Trimming removed 4 bases from V and 4 bases from J; junction bases left unmatched: 4. The CDR3 covers 14 residues. TCRdb itself ran the 5' RACE reads through MiXCR, one entry per CDR3 protein. The sample lists under 450,000 distinct CDR3 sequences, more than 20% seen once, with around 12% in the top ten. This TCR was recovered from an adult woman who had mild COVID-19 (a few samples of this study predate the infection). Cell type and time point are not known. Sequencing input: PBMCs or a T cell subset sorted from them (not recorded which). The genes are TRBV7-6 and TRBJ2-3, with 8 bases lining up with TRBD1. The CDR3 protein is CASSSTGAADTQYF. As DNA, the CDR3 is TGTGCCAGCAGCTCGACAGGGGCCGCAGATACGCAGTATTTT.